Listed below are T cell receptor beta chains from one sample, sequenced in a study of lymphopenia after photon versus proton radiotherapy. This table comes from immunoSEQ multiplex PCR, and its TCRdb copy is limited to in-frame clones, with some not included. The sample carries 25,000 to 35,000 clones, 85% to 90% recorded once. The sequenced sample was peripheral blood, obtained from a patient treated with photon-based radiotherapy. The source of these receptors is a woman aged 50 to 65 with pancreatic cancer. The CDR3 runs from the conserved cysteine through the conserved F or W. Each record gives: J gene, clone size, D gene, V gene, CDR3 protein, CDR3 DNA. A D gene is named only where the DNA matches it firmly. Clone size is stated in some rows and not others, as once, few, many or a class when expanded.

J gene: TRBJ2-7
clone size: -
D gene: -
V gene: TRBV4-3
CDR3 protein: CASSQDGGGPSDEQYF
CDR3 DNA: TGCGCCAGCAGCCAAGATGGAGGGGGCCCGTCCGACGAGCAGTACTTC

J gene: TRBJ2-7
clone size: medium-sized
D gene: -
V gene: TRBV14
CDR3 protein: CASSQEIRREQYF
CDR3 DNA: TGTGCCAGCAGCCAGGAGATCCGGAGGGAGCAGTACTTC

J gene: TRBJ2-6
clone size: few
D gene: -
V gene: TRBV19
CDR3 protein: CASNPRTGANVLTF
CDR3 DNA: TGTGCCAGTAACCCGCGAACTGGGGCCAACGTCCTGACTTTC

J gene: TRBJ2-3
clone size: -
D gene: -
V gene: TRBV6-5
CDR3 protein: CASSYSRGGTDTQYF
CDR3 DNA: TGTGCCAGCAGTTACTCTAGGGGGGGCACAGATACGCAGTATTTT

J gene: TRBJ2-3
clone size: -
D gene: -
V gene: TRBV12-1
CDR3 protein: CASSPRLGSDTQYF
CDR3 DNA: TGTGCCAGCAGCCCCCGGCTTGGGTCAGATACGCAGTATTTT

J gene: TRBJ2-1
clone size: -
D gene: TRBD2
V gene: TRBV11-2
CDR3 protein: CASSLGGRKGEQFF
CDR3 DNA: TGTGCCAGCAGCTTAGGCGGGAGAAAGGGTGAGCAGTTCTTC

J gene: TRBJ1-2
clone size: -
D gene: TRBD1
V gene: TRBV6-1
CDR3 protein: CASSYQGDAYGYTF
CDR3 DNA: TGTGCCAGCAGTTATCAGGGGGATGCTTATGGCTACACCTTC

J gene: TRBJ2-5
clone size: -
D gene: TRBD2
V gene: TRBV11-2
CDR3 protein: CASSSGTSGTRETQYF
CDR3 DNA: TGTGCCAGCAGCTCCGGGACTAGCGGGACGAGAGAGACCCAGTACTTC

J gene: TRBJ2-2
clone size: -
D gene: TRBD1
V gene: TRBV6-4
CDR3 protein: CASSDGTGDTGELFF
CDR3 DNA: TGTGCCAGCAGTGACGGGACAGGGGACACCGGGGAGCTGTTTTTT

J gene: TRBJ2-5
clone size: -
D gene: -
V gene: TRBV14
CDR3 protein: CASSQEWAYQETQYF
CDR3 DNA: TGTGCCAGCAGCCAAGAGTGGGCCTACCAAGAGACCCAGTACTTC

J gene: TRBJ2-3
clone size: -
D gene: TRBD2
V gene: TRBV29-1
CDR3 protein: CSVMTPGLAGDRQYF
CDR3 DNA: TGCAGCGTTATGACGCCGGGACTAGCGGGAGATAGGCAGTATTTT

J gene: TRBJ2-7
clone size: -
D gene: TRBD2
V gene: TRBV28
CDR3 protein: CAIEPSGRAEYEQYF
CDR3 DNA: TGTGCCATCGAACCGAGCGGGAGGGCAGAATACGAGCAGTACTTC

J gene: TRBJ2-1
clone size: medium-sized
D gene: TRBD2
V gene: TRBV7-9
CDR3 protein: CATQTSRTSSNEQFF
CDR3 DNA: TGTGCCACCCAGACTTCCCGGACTAGCAGTAATGAGCAGTTCTTC

J gene: TRBJ1-1
clone size: -
D gene: -
V gene: TRBV6-6
CDR3 protein: CASSYKGGDTEAFF
CDR3 DNA: TGTGCCAGCAGTTATAAGGGTGGTGACACTGAAGCTTTCTTT

J gene: TRBJ1-1
clone size: -
D gene: -
V gene: TRBV10-3
CDR3 protein: CAISGSGGPAAFF
CDR3 DNA: TGTGCCATCAGTGGGTCGGGAGGCCCGGCAGCTTTCTTT

J gene: TRBJ2-7
clone size: -
D gene: -
V gene: TRBV19
CDR3 protein: CASSSGLVGGTNEQYF
CDR3 DNA: TGTGCCAGTAGCTCCGGTCTTGTGGGAGGAACCAACGAGCAGTACTTC

J gene: TRBJ1-1
clone size: once
D gene: -
V gene: TRBV19
CDR3 protein: CASSIAGSNTEAFF
CDR3 DNA: TGTGCCAGTAGTATTGCGGGCTCGAACACTGAAGCTTTCTTT

J gene: TRBJ2-2
clone size: -
D gene: TRBD1
V gene: TRBV9
CDR3 protein: CASSPFRDRGTGELFF
CDR3 DNA: TGTGCCAGCAGCCCCTTCCGGGACAGGGGCACCGGGGAGCTGTTTTTT

J gene: TRBJ2-7
clone size: -
D gene: -
V gene: TRBV20-1
CDR3 protein: CSARYNEQYF
CDR3 DNA: TGCAGTGCTAGATACAACGAGCAGTACTTC

J gene: TRBJ2-7
clone size: -
D gene: -
V gene: TRBV6-1
CDR3 protein: CASSEGGHRSYEQYF
CDR3 DNA: TGTGCCAGCAGTGAAGGGGGACACCGCTCCTACGAGCAGTACTTC

J gene: TRBJ2-7
clone size: -
D gene: TRBD2
V gene: TRBV28
CDR3 protein: CASSPHAGGSIYEQYF
CDR3 DNA: TGTGCCAGCAGTCCCCACGCCGGGGGGAGTATCTACGAGCAGTACTTC

J gene: TRBJ2-3
clone size: -
D gene: -
V gene: TRBV6-6
CDR3 protein: CASRSPTSDTQYF
CDR3 DNA: TGTGCCAGCAGGTCCCCCACCTCAGATACGCAGTATTTT

J gene: TRBJ2-5
clone size: -
D gene: TRBD2
V gene: TRBV10-2
CDR3 protein: CASSEDREGLLRYQETQYF
CDR3 DNA: TGCGCCAGCAGTGAGGACCGGGAGGGCCTGTTGCGGTACCAAGAGACCCAGTACTTC

J gene: TRBJ1-1
clone size: -
D gene: -
V gene: TRBV4-3
CDR3 protein: CASSQDWGAWDTEAFF
CDR3 DNA: TGCGCCAGCAGCCAAGACTGGGGGGCTTGGGACACTGAAGCTTTCTTT

J gene: TRBJ2-7
clone size: -
D gene: TRBD2
V gene: TRBV28
CDR3 protein: CASSFIWGGSYEQYF
CDR3 DNA: TGTGCCAGCAGTTTTATCTGGGGGGGCTCCTACGAGCAGTACTTC

J gene: TRBJ1-3
clone size: -
D gene: -
V gene: TRBV9
CDR3 protein: CASSVGLDSGNTIYF
CDR3 DNA: TGTGCCAGCAGCGTAGGGCTTGACTCTGGAAACACCATATATTTT

J gene: TRBJ1-4
clone size: few
D gene: TRBD1
V gene: TRBV18
CDR3 protein: CASSPGQGGEKLFF
CDR3 DNA: TGTGCCAGCTCACCGGGACAGGGAGGGGAAAAACTGTTTTTT

J gene: TRBJ2-7
clone size: -
D gene: -
V gene: TRBV7-2
CDR3 protein: CASSPRTTSYEQYF
CDR3 DNA: TGTGCCAGCAGCCCCAGGACCACCTCCTACGAGCAGTACTTC

J gene: TRBJ1-1
clone size: once
D gene: TRBD1
V gene: TRBV29-1
CDR3 protein: CSVEDRGGSRTEAFF
CDR3 DNA: TGCAGCGTTGAGGACAGGGGGGGATCGCGCACTGAAGCTTTCTTT

J gene: TRBJ2-7
clone size: -
D gene: TRBD2
V gene: TRBV4-2
CDR3 protein: CASSQGTSGTYEQYF
CDR3 DNA: TGTGCCAGCAGCCAAGGGACTAGCGGGACCTACGAGCAGTACTTC

J gene: TRBJ2-7
clone size: -
D gene: -
V gene: TRBV6-1
CDR3 protein: CASSESGRGYEQYF
CDR3 DNA: TGTGCCAGCAGTGAATCTGGCAGGGGATACGAGCAGTACTTC

J gene: TRBJ2-5
clone size: -
D gene: -
V gene: TRBV28
CDR3 protein: CASSARQSYQETQYF
CDR3 DNA: TGTGCCAGCAGTGCCCGGCAGTCGTACCAAGAGACCCAGTACTTC

J gene: TRBJ1-5
clone size: -
D gene: TRBD1
V gene: TRBV6-1
CDR3 protein: CASSERGTDNQPQHF
CDR3 DNA: TGTGCCAGCAGTGAACGAGGGACAGACAATCAGCCCCAGCATTTT

J gene: TRBJ2-7
clone size: -
D gene: -
V gene: TRBV2
CDR3 protein: CASSESRVGEQYF
CDR3 DNA: TGTGCCAGCAGTGAATCCAGAGTCGGCGAGCAGTACTTC

J gene: TRBJ2-1
clone size: -
D gene: -
V gene: TRBV19
CDR3 protein: CASRRSGGHYNEQFF
CDR3 DNA: TGTGCCAGTAGGAGGTCGGGCGGTCACTACAATGAGCAGTTCTTC

J gene: TRBJ1-2
clone size: -
D gene: TRBD1
V gene: TRBV2
CDR3 protein: CASSEALQGGGLGYTF
CDR3 DNA: TGTGCCAGCAGTGAAGCGCTTCAAGGAGGGGGCCTTGGCTACACCTTC

J gene: TRBJ2-5
clone size: once
D gene: TRBD2
V gene: TRBV19
CDR3 protein: CASSPRGAGTSGRFETQYF
CDR3 DNA: TGTGCCAGTAGTCCCAGGGGCGCAGGGACTAGCGGGAGGTTCGAGACCCAGTACTTC

J gene: TRBJ2-3
clone size: -
D gene: TRBD1
V gene: TRBV9
CDR3 protein: CASSGTGQKGDTQYF
CDR3 DNA: TGTGCCAGCAGCGGAACGGGACAGAAGGGTGATACGCAGTATTTT

J gene: TRBJ2-7
clone size: -
D gene: TRBD1
V gene: TRBV29-1
CDR3 protein: CSVRTGAYEQYF
CDR3 DNA: TGCAGCGTCCGGACAGGGGCCTACGAGCAGTACTTC

J gene: TRBJ1-5
clone size: -
D gene: -
V gene: TRBV7-9
CDR3 protein: CASSESNQPQHF
CDR3 DNA: TGTGCCAGCAGCGAGAGCAATCAGCCCCAGCATTTT

J gene: TRBJ2-5
clone size: -
D gene: TRBD2
V gene: TRBV14
CDR3 protein: CASSQEAGLETQYF
CDR3 DNA: TGTGCCAGCAGCCAAGAAGCGGGACTAGAGACCCAGTACTTC

J gene: TRBJ2-1
clone size: -
D gene: TRBD2
V gene: TRBV19
CDR3 protein: CASSTQAGGGNEQFF
CDR3 DNA: TGTGCCAGTAGTACCCAAGCGGGAGGGGGCAATGAGCAGTTCTTC

J gene: TRBJ1-1
clone size: -
D gene: -
V gene: TRBV19
CDR3 protein: CASSFIGLNTEAFF
CDR3 DNA: TGTGCCAGTAGTTTTATCGGCCTGAACACTGAAGCTTTCTTT

J gene: TRBJ2-5
clone size: -
D gene: TRBD1
V gene: TRBV5-1
CDR3 protein: CASSLGQGRETQYF
CDR3 DNA: TGCGCCAGCAGCTTAGGACAGGGAAGAGAGACCCAGTACTTC

J gene: TRBJ1-5
clone size: -
D gene: -
V gene: TRBV6-5
CDR3 protein: CASTGLGRGHQPQHF
CDR3 DNA: TGTGCCAGCACCGGACTGGGCAGGGGCCATCAGCCCCAACATTTT

J gene: TRBJ2-2
clone size: -
D gene: -
V gene: TRBV15
CDR3 protein: CATSRGGLSRGTGELFF
CDR3 DNA: TGTGCCACCAGCAGAGGGGGTCTCTCTCGAGGCACCGGGGAGCTGTTTTTT

J gene: TRBJ2-7
clone size: -
D gene: -
V gene: TRBV6-6
CDR3 protein: CASRYEQYF
CDR3 DNA: TGTGCCAGCCGGTACGAGCAGTACTTC